This T cell receptor beta chain stems from a study of Ad26.COV2.S vaccination and SARS-CoV-2 variants. About the research overall: In the study, Ad26.COV2.S was injected intramuscularly once, or twice 56 days apart.

This CDR3 is 16 amino acids long. After removal of 3 bases from V and 3 bases from J, the junction contained 9 bases not matched to a gene. CDR1 is LGHNA, CDR2 YSLEER, per germline. General study results and limits: Breadth and depth estimates from TCRs may understate total T cell responses. Spike-specific responses of CD8+ and CD4+ T cells were reported to display substantial breadth after vaccination.

Repertoires were generated with immunoSEQ multiplex PCR, while TCRdb's copy carries only in-frame clones and drops some. The top ten clones hold approximately 4% of a sample with a few hundred thousand clones, approximately 87% of them seen once. This clone occurred once. Its antigen is not known. Treatment described: some 20 received Ad26.COV2.S at low or high dose, single or two shots; five or six received placebo; per-sample allocation not given. Collection of the samples took place on day 63 after the first injection of vaccine or placebo. Participants' vaccine, an Ad26 vector, delivered Wuhan-strain SARS-CoV-2 spike.

The rearrangement uses TRBV4-3 and TRBJ2-3, with 7 positions matching TRBD2. The TCR comes from a person between 18 and 60 years old who received the Ad26.COV2.S COVID-19 vaccine or a placebo. Sequencing used peripheral blood, obtained in a trial of Ad26.COV2.S vaccine versus placebo. The CDR3 here is CASSHTGLVRTDTQYF. The CDR3 bases are TGCGCCAGCAGCCATACCGGACTAGTCAGAACAGATACGCAGTATTTT.